This paragraph covers one TCR beta chain sequence. Its antigen is unknown. No much larger clone exists at a distance of one base, and base qualities are not known. The source of the sample is a study of T cell repertoires and HLA-DP antigens (dated by TCRdb to the late 2010s). Regarding the research as a whole: The study used an in vitro model of CD4+ T cell alloreactivity against allogeneic HLA-DP presented by transduced HeLa cells. Compared with self, one alloantigen differed at one amino acid in the peptide-binding groove and the other differed at under 11, modelling structurally similar versus dissimilar alloantigens. The three donors were two male and one female, with ages ranging from the 18-to-29 to the 60-to-69 age band. Average DNA input was about 200 ng for sorted CD137+CD4+ samples, compared with 950 to 1,500 ng for pre-culture CD4+ samples. General findings and caveats noted by the study authors: Average cumulative frequency of clones undetected before culture was 36.3% against one allele and about 46% against the other. Clonality of sorted CD137+ cells was similar against both alloantigens (about 0.4) and much higher than in pre-culture samples (approximately 0.04). The study was limited by having just three donors, by relying on a non-physiological HeLa antigen-presenting system, and by using total CD4+ cells as responders. Separate analysis of naive and memory CD4+ repertoires was not performed.

The immunoSEQ multiplex PCR, with forward primers for 54 TRBV segments and reverse primers for 13 TRBJ segments, was used to amplify TCRB CDR3 regions. For pre-culture CD4+ samples, sequencing was done at deep resolution with a target of about 200,000 T cell genomes. Sequencing of the amplicons on an Illumina HiSeq System generated 87 bp reads spanning the CDR3. In the original analysis: Correction for PCR and sequencing errors was applied to reads, and CDR3 regions were defined through alignment to IMGT reference sequences. Template and unique rearrangement counts were estimated using synthetic template pools. Clonality was calculated as 1 minus Pielou's evenness. Richness was estimated with the Daley-Smith estimator. Morisita's index was used to measure repertoire overlap. Clones found in cultured samples but undetected in the pre-culture repertoire of the corresponding donor were defined as low-abundance clones. TCRdb stores this immuneACCESS table with in-frame sequences only. Part of the clones is absent; in the studies checked, under half of the shortfall reflects unresolved V genes, and no reason is known for the rest. Clone size and V and J calls were adopted from that table, with D and trimming inferred from the DNA. Counted in this sample were approximately 90,000 clones; around 86% of them appeared once. 1.7% of the sample is held by the ten biggest clonotypes.

The CDR3 spans 14 residues, from the cysteine through the phenylalanine. The read is trimmed to its CDR3 DNA, 42 bases read in frame from base 1. CDR1 is given as MNHEY and CDR2 as SMNVEV, both from the germline V gene (reference sequence). V is pruned by 4 bases and J by 11 bases, leaving 12 bases of the junction without a gene match. Untouched CD4+ T cells were isolated from Ficoll-separated PBMC by magnetic bead negative selection, reaching an average purity of about 98%. Using magnetic beads, untouched CD4+ T cells were isolated from Ficoll-separated PBMC at roughly 98% purity, with only negligible CD8+ contamination. Donors were a few healthy blood donors whose buffy coats supplied peripheral blood mononuclear cells. CMV seronegative status was shared by all three donors. The DNeasy Blood & Tissue Kit was used for extraction of genomic DNA. For each subject, genomic DNA from sorted CD137+CD4+ cells and from pre-culture CD4+ baseline samples underwent TCRB sequencing.

Sequenced input: CD4+ T cells from PBMCs. The chain links TRBV27 with TRBJ1-1; TRBD1 lines up with 8 middle nucleotides. The clonotype comes from a middle-aged man in good health and CMV-seronegative. The nucleotide sequence reads as follows: TGTGCCAGCAGTTCGCCGGGACAGGCGAGGTCCGCTTTCTTT. This gives the protein CASSSPGQARSAFF.